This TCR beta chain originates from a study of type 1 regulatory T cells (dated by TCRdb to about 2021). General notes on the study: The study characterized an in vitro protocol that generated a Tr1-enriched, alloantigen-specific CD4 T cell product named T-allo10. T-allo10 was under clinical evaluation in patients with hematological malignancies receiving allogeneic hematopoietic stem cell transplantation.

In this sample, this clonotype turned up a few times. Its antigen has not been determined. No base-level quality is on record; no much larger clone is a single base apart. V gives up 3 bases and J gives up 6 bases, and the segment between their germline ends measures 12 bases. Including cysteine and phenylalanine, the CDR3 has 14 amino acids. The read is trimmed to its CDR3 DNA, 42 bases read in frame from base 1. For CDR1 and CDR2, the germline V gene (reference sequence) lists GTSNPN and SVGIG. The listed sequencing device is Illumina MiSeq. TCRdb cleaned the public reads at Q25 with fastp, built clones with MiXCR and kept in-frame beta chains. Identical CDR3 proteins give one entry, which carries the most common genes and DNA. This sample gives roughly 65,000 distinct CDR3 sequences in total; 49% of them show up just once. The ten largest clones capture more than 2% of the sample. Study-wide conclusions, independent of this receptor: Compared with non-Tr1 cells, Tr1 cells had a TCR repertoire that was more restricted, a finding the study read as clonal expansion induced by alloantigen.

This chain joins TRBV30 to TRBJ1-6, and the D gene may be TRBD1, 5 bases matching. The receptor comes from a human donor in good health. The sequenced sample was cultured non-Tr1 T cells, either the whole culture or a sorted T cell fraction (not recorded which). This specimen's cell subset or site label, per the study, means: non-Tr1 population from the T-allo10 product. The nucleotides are TGTGCCTGGAGCGAAGGACAAAGTAATTCACCCCTCCACTTT. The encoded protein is CAWSEGQSNSPLHF.